One sample yielded the 5 T cell receptor beta chains listed below, sequenced in a study of cytotoxic CD8 clonotypes in ibrutinib-treated CLL. Repertoires were generated with immunoSEQ multiplex PCR, while TCRdb's copy carries only in-frame clones and drops some. This table holds approximately 12,000 clones, about 62% found once. The source was PBMCs, collected before ibrutinib treatment. These receptors were taken from a human donor with chronic lymphocytic leukemia.

This chain joins TRBV27 and TRBJ2-7, with 7 bases aligning to TRBD1. The CDR3 is made up of 12 amino acids. Germline V CDR1 and CDR2: MNHEY, SMNVEV (reference sequence). Germline trimming cut 5 bases from V and 9 bases from J; bases unmatched to any gene: 7. For the CDR3, the DNA is TGTGCCAGCAGTACAAACAGGGGTCGGCAGTACTTC. This translates into CASSTNRGRQYF.

V gene TRBV19 combines with J gene TRBJ1-6; tentative D call: TRBD1 (6 bases). CDR1 is LNHDA, CDR2 SQIVND, per germline (reference sequence). This CDR3 has 13 amino acids. The DNA of the CDR3 is TGTGCAACGAGGGGGGGCACGGATTCACCCCTCCACTTT. It yields the protein CATRGGTDSPLHF.

The chain carries TRBV15 and TRBJ1-2; a weak D match, TRBD1 (5 bases). The CDR3 sequence is 12 residues long. CDR1 is LNHNV, CDR2 YYDKDF, per germline (reference sequence). V gave up 1 base and J gave up 8 bases, with 8 bases separating them. CDR3 region: CATSRGGDGYTF. In DNA form, the CDR3 reads TGTGCCACCAGCAGAGGGGGGGACGGCTACACCTTC. Drawing the rest from reference TRBV15 and TRBJ1-2, the complete variable domain is DAMVIQNPRYQVTQFGKPVTLSCSQTLNHNVMYWYQQKSSQAPKLLFHYYDKDFNNEADTPDNFQSRRPNTSFCFLDIRSPGLGDTAMYLCATSRGGDGYTFGSGTRLTVV.

The chain combines TRBV2 with TRBJ1-1; 9 bases are shared with TRBD1. The CDR3 is made up of 12 amino acids. The V gene's germline CDR1 is SNHLY and CDR2 FYNNEI. With 6 bases clipped from V and 11 bases from J, the junction kept 7 bases outside the gene matches. CDR3 sequence reads: CASRATGGAAFF. The CDR3 bases are TGTGCCAGCAGAGCTACAGGGGGCGCGGCTTTCTTT.

This clone was counted once. The gene calls are TRBV6-4 and TRBJ2-3, with 7 positions matching TRBD1. The CDR3 consists of 15 residues. The germline V gene has CDR1 MRHNA and CDR2 SNTAGT. J lost 3 bases, V lost 4 bases, and 7 bases had no gene match. The CDR3 reads CASSASGTETDTQYF. The CDR3, as DNA: TGTGCCAGCAGTGCCTCCGGGACAGAGACAGATACGCAGTATTTT.